This T cell receptor (beta chain) was observed in a study of blood T cell repertoires in COVID-19. Overall study: There were acute and convalescent COVID-19 samples, and they came from the United States, Italy and Spain. PBMCs, B-cell-depleted T cells, or T cells provided the cDNA or gDNA that made up the material.

Original processing methods: Quantification of nucleated cells was approximated via reference gene primer amplification. The repertoire was sequenced with immunoSEQ multiplex PCR; TCRdb's copy has only in-frame clones and lacks some. V, J and clone size derive from that table, while D and trimming were established from the DNA sequence. This sample has around 210,000 clones, with around four fifths found just once. Seattle patients were enrolled during active infection and followed longitudinally. The CDR3 covers 12 residues. CDR1 and CDR2 from the germline V gene are GTSNPN and SVGIG (reference sequence). Trimming left V 2 bases short and J 4 bases short, with 8 bases between.

The TCR was taken from a man aged 60 to 69 with COVID-19, enrolled during active disease. The chain links TRBV30 to TRBJ1-2; D not resolved. The sequencing sample was made of peripheral blood. CDR3: CAWSRVTYGYTF. The CDR3 DNA follows: TGTGCCTGGAGTCGCGTCACCTATGGCTACACCTTC. Combining the CDR3 with reference TRBV30 and TRBJ1-2 gives the whole variable domain SQTIHQWPATLVQPVGSPLSLECTVEGTSNPNLYWYRQAAGRGLQLLFYSVGIGQISSEVPQNLSASRPQDRQFILSSKKLLLSDSGFYLCAWSRVTYGYTFGSGTRLTVV.